This T cell receptor beta chain emerged from a study of blood T cell repertoires in COVID-19. Study background: Recovered status applied to Cohort 3 donors who had two consecutive negative PCRs. It also applied to those with clearance or with symptom resolution.

V lost 0 bases, J lost 1 base, and 2 bases stayed unmatched. This CDR3 region has 16 residues. The V gene's germline CDR1 is SGHRS and CDR2 YFSETQ. Individuals drawn from around 24 US areas were about 18 to 90 years old. TCRdb's table, derived via immunoSEQ multiplex PCR, lists solely in-frame clones and lacks some. The sample includes a few hundred thousand clones, 88% of them seen just once. Of note for this clone: Additional DNA sequences in this sample encode the identical CDR3.

The receptor comes from a woman aged 55-70 years in a cohort exposed to, infected with or recovered from COVID-19 (not recorded which). Specimen: PBMCs or T cells enriched from blood (not recorded which). The chain employs TRBV5-1 and TRBJ2-2; 8 nucleotides line up with TRBD1. The CDR3 spells CASSLVGQGNTGELFF. The CDR3 region has the DNA TGCGCCAGCAGCTTGGTAGGACAGGGGAACACCGGGGAGCTGTTTTTT.